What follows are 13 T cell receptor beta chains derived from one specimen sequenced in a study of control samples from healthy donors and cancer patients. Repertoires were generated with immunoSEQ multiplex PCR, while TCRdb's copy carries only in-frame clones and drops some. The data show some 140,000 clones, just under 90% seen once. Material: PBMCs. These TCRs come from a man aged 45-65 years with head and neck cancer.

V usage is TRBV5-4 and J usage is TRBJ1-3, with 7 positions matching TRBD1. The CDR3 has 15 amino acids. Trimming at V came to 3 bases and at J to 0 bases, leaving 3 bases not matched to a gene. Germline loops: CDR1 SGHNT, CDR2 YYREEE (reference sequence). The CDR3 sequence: CASSSRGSSGNTIYF. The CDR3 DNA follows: TGTGCCAGCAGCTCCAGGGGGAGCTCTGGAAACACCATATATTTT.

The CDR3 nucleotides are TGCGCCAGCAGCGAGGGGTCCCTATCCTACAATGAGCAGTTCTTC. This codes for CASSEGSLSYNEQFF. The chain carries TRBV5-1 and TRBJ2-1; perhaps D is TRBD1 or TRBD2 (5 bases each). The CDR3 spans 15 residues. V lost 4 bases and J lost 1, with 12 bases in between. The germline V gene encodes CDR1 SGHRS and CDR2 YFSETQ.

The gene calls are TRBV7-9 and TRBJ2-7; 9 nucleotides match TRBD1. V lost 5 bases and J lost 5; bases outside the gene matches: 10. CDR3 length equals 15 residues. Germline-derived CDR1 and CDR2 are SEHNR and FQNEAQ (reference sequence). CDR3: CASSPGDRVSNEQYF. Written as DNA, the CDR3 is TGTGCCAGCAGCCCCGGGGACAGGGTAAGCAACGAGCAGTACTTC.

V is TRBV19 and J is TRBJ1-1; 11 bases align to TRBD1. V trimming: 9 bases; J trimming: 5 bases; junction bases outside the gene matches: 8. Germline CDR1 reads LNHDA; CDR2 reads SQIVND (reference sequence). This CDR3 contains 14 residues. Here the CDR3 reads CASYGGDRGTEAFF. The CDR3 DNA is TGTGCCAGCTATGGGGGGGACAGGGGGACTGAAGCTTTCTTT.

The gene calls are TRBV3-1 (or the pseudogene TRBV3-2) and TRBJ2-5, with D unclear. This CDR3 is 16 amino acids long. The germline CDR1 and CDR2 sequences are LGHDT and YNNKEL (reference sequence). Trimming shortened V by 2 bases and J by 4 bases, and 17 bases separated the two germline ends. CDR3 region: CASSQNRAGPLETQYF. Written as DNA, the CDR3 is TGTGCCAGCAGCCAAAATAGGGCAGGCCCTTTAGAGACCCAGTACTTC.

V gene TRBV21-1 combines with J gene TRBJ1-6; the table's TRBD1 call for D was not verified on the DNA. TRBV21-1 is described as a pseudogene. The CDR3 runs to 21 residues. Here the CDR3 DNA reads TGTGCCAGCAGCAAAGAAGGCGGGACAGGGCTAACCCGTTGCTATAATTCACCCCTCCACTTT. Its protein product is CASSKEGGTGLTRCYNSPLHF.

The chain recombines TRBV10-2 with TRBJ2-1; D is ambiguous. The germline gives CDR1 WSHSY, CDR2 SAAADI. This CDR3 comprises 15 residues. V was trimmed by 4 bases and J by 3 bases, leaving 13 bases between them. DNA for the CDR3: TGCGCCAGCAGTGTGACTCCCCGAAACTACAATGAGCAGTTCTTC. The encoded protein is CASSVTPRNYNEQFF.

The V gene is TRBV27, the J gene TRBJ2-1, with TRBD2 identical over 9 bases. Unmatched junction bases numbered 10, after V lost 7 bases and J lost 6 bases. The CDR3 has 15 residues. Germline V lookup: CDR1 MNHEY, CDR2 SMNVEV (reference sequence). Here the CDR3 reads CASTPLGAGGNEQFF. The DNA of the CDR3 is TGTGCCAGCACCCCTCTTGGAGCGGGGGGCAATGAGCAGTTCTTC.

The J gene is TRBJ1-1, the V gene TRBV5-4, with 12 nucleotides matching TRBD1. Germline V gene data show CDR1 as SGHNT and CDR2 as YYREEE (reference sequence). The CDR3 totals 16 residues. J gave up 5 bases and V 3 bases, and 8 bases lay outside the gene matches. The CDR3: CASSSGQGASWTEAFF. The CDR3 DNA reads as TGTGCCAGCAGCTCGGGACAGGGGGCCTCTTGGACTGAAGCTTTCTTT.

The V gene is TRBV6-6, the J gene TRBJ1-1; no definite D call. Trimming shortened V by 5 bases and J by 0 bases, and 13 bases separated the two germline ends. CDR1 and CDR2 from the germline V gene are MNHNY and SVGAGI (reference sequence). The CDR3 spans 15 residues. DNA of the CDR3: TGTGCCAGCAGTCTTACTGACGGGTTGAACACTGAAGCTTTCTTT. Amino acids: CASSLTDGLNTEAFF.

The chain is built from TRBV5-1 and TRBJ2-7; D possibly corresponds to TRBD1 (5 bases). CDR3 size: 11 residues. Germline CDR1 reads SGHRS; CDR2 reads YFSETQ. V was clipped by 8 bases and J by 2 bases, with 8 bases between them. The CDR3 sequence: CASQGAYEQYF. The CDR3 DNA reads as TGCGCCAGTCAAGGGGCCTACGAGCAGTACTTC.

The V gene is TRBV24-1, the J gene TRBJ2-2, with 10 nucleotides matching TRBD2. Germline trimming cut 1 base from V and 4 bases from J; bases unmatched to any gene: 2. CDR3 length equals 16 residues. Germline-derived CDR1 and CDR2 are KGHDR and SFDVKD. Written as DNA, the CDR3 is TGTGCCACCAGTGATTTTAGCGGGAGGACCACCGGGGAGCTGTTTTTT. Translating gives CATSDFSGRTTGELFF.

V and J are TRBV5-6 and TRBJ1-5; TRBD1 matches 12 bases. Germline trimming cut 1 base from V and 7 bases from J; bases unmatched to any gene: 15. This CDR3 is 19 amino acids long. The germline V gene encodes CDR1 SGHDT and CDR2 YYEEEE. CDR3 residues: CASSLFAGTGGTLSQPQHF. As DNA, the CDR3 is TGTGCCAGCAGCTTGTTCGCGGGGACAGGGGGCACCCTAAGCCAGCCCCAGCATTTT.